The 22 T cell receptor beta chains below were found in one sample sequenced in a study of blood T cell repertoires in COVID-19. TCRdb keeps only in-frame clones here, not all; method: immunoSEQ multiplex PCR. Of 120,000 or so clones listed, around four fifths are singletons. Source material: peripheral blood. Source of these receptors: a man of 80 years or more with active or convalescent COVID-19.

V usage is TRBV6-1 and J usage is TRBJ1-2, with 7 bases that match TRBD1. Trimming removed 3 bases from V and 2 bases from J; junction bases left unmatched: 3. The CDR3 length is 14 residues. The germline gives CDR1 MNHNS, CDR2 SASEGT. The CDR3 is CASSETGTNYGYTF. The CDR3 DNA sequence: TGTGCCAGCAGTGAGACAGGGACCAACTATGGCTACACCTTC.

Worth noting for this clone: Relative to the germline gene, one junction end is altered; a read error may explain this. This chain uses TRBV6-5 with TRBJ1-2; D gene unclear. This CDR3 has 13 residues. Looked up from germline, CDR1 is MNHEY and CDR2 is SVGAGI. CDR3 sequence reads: CAGSYFERYGYTF. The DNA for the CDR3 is TGTGCCGGCAGTTACTTCGAGCGCTATGGCTACACCTTC.

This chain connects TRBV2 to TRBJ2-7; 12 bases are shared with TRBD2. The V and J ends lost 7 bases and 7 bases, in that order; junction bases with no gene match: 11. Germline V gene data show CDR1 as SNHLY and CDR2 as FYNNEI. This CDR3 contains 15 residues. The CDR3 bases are TGTGCCAGCACTCGATCGACTAGCGGGGGAATGGAGCAGTACTTC. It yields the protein CASTRSTSGGMEQYF.

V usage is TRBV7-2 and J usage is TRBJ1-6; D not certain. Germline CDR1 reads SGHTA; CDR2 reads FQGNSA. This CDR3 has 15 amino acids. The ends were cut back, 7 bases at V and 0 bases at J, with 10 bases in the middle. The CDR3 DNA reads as TGTGCCAGCACCCCGGAGAGCTCCTATAATTCACCCCTCCACTTT. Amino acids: CASTPESSYNSPLHF.

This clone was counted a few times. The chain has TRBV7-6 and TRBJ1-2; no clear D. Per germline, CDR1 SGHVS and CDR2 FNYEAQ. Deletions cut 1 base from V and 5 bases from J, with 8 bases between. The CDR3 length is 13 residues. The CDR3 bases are TGTGCCAGCAGCTTAGACAGAAGATATGGCTACACCTTC. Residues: CASSLDRRYGYTF.

CDR3 in DNA: TGCAGTGTTTGGGGGCGCTATGGCTACACCTTC. Amino acids: CSVWGRYGYTF. The rearrangement joins TRBV20-1 to TRBJ1-2, with a possible D match to TRBD1 (6 bases). Germline CDR1 reads DFQATT; CDR2 reads SNEGSKA (reference sequence). Trimming removed 7 bases from V and 4 bases from J, with 10 bases in between. The length of the CDR3 is 11 residues.

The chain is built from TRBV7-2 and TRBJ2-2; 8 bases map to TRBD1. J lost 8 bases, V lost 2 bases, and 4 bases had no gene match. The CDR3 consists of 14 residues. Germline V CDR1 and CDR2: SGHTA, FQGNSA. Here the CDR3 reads CASSLTTGAGELFF. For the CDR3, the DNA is TGTGCCAGCAGCTTAACGACAGGGGCAGGGGAGCTGTTTTTT.

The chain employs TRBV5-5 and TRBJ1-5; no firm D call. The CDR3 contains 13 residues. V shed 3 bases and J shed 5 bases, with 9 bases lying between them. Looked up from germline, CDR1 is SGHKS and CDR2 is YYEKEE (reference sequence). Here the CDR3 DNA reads TGTGCCAGCAGCTACACAGCGGATCAGCCCCAGCATTTT. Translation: CASSYTADQPQHF. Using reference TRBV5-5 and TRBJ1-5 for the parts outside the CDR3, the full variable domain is DAGVTQSPTHLIKTRGQQVTLRCSPISGHKSVSWYQQVLGQGPQFIFQYYEKEERGRGNFPDRFSARQFPNYSSELNVNALLLGDSALYLCASSYTADQPQHFGDGTRLSIL.

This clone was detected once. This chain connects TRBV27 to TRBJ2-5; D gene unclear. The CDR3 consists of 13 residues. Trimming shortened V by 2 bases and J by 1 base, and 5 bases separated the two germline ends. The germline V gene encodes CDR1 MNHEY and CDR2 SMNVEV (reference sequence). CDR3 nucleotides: TGTGCCAGCAGTTTAGTCTTCCAAGAGACCCAGTACTTC. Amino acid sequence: CASSLVFQETQYF.

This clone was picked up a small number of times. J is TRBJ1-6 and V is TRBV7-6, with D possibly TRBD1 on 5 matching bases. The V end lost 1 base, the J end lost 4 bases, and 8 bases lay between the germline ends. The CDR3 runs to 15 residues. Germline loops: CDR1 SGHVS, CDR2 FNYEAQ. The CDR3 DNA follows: TGTGCCAGCAGCTTAGAGACAGAATATAATTCACCCCTCCACTTT. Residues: CASSLETEYNSPLHF.

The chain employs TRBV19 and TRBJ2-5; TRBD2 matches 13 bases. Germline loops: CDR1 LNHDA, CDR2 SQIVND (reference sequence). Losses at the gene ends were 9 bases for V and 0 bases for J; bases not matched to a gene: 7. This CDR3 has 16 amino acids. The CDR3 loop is CASGPGLAGNQETQYF. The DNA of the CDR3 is TGTGCCAGCGGGCCGGGACTAGCGGGGAACCAAGAGACCCAGTACTTC.

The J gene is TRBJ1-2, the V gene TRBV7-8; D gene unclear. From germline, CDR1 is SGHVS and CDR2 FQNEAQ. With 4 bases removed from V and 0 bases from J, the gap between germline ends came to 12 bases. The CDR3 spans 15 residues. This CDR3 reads CASSSLYGANYGYTF. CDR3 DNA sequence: TGTGCCAGCAGCTCTCTCTACGGGGCTAACTATGGCTACACCTTC.

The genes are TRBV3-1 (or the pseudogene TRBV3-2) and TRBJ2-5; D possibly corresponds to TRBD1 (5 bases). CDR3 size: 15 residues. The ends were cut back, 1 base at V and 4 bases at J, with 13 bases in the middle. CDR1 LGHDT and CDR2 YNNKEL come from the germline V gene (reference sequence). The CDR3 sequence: CASSQGWKGRETQYF. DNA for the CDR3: TGTGCCAGCAGCCAAGGATGGAAGGGGCGAGAGACCCAGTACTTC.

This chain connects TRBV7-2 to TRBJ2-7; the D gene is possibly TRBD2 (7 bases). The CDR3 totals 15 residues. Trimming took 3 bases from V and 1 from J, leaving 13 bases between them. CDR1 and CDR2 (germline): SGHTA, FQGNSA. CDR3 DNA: TGTGCCAGCAGCTTCGGAGGGGGGGGTTCCTACGAGCAGTACTTC. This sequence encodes CASSFGGGGSYEQYF.

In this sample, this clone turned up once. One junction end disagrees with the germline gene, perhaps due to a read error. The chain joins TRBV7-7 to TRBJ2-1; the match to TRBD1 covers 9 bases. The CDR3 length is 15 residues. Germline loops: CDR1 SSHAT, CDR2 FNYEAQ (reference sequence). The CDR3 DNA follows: TGTGCTAGCAGCTATGGACAGGGGAGTTACAATGAGCAGTTCTTC. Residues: CASSYGQGSYNEQFF.

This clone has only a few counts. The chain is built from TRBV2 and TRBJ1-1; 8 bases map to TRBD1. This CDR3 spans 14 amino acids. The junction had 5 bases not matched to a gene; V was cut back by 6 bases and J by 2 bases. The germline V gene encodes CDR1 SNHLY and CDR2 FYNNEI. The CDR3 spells CASSQTGGNTEAFF. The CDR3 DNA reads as TGTGCCAGCAGCCAAACAGGGGGAAACACTGAAGCTTTCTTT.

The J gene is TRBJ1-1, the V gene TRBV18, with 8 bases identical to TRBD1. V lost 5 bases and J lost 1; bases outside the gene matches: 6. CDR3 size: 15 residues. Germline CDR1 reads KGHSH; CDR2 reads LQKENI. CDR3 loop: CASSGTGGGNTEAFF. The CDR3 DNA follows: TGTGCCAGCTCAGGCACAGGGGGGGGGAACACTGAAGCTTTCTTT.

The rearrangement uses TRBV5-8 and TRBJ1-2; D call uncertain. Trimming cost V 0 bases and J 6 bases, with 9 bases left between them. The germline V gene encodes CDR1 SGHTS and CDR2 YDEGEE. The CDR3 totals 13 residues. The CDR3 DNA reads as TGTGCCAGCAGCTTGGAGGCGGGTAATGGCTACACCTTC. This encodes CASSLEAGNGYTF. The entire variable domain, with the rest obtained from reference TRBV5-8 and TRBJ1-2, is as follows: EAGVTQSPTHLIKTRGQQATLRCSPISGHTSVYWYQQALGLGLQFLLWYDEGEERNRGNFPPRFSGRQFPNYSSELNVNALELEDSALYLCASSLEAGNGYTFGSGTRLTVV.

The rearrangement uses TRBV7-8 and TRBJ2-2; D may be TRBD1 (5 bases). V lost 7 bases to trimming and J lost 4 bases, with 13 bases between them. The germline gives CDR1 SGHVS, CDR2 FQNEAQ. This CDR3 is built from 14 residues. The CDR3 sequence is CASMTEWATGELFF. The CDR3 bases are TGTGCCAGCATGACAGAGTGGGCCACCGGGGAGCTGTTTTTT.

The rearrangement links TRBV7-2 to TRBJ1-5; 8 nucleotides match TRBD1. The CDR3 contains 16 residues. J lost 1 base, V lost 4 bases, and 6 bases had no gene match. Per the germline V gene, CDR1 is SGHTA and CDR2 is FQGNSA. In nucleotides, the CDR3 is TGTGCCAGCAGCTCCAGTACAGGGGGGAGCAATCAGCCCCAGCATTTT. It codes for CASSSSTGGSNQPQHF.

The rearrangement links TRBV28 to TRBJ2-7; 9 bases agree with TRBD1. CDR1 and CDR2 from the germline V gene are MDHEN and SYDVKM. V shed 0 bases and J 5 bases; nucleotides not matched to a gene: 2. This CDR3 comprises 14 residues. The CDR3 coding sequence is TGTGCCAGCAGTTTATGGGACAGGGGTAACGAGCAGTACTTC. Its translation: CASSLWDRGNEQYF.

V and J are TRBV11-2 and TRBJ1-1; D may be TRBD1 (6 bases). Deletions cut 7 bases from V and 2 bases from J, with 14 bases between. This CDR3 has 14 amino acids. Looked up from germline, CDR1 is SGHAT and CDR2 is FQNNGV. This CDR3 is CASIRVGGNTEAFF. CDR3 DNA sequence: TGTGCCAGCATCAGAGTAGGGGGAAACACTGAAGCTTTCTTT.